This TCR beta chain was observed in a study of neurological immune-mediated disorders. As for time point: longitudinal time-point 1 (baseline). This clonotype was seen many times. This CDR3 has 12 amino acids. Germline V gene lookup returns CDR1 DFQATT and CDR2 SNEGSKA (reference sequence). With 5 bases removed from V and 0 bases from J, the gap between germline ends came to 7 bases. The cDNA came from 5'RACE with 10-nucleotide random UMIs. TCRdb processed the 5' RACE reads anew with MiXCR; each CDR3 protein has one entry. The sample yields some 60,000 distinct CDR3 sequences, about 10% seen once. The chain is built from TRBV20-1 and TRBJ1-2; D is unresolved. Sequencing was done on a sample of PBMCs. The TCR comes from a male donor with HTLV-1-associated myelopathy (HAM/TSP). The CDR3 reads CSAPGANYGYTF. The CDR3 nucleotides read TGCAGTGCTCCAGGAGCTAACTATGGCTACACCTTC.